This T cell receptor (beta chain) derives from a study of T-cell memory formation after mild COVID-19. This clonotype occurred a few times. What it recognizes is unknown. V was trimmed by 7 bases and J by 0 bases, leaving 9 bases between them. The CDR3 sequence is 14 residues long. General study findings and limits: CD4+ contracting clones were mainly CM and EM; CD8+ ones, EMRA.

TCRdb reprocessed the 5' RACE reads with MiXCR, giving one entry per CDR3 protein. The table has a few hundred thousand distinct CDR3 sequences, under 30% seen once; the top ten hold less than 15%. The sequence was collected from an adult woman who had mild COVID-19 (a few samples of this study predate the infection). Cell type and time point are not known. This chain links TRBV12-3 or TRBV12-4 with TRBJ2-2; D is possibly TRBD1 or TRBD2 (6 bases each). Input material: PBMCs or a T cell subset sorted from them (not recorded which). The CDR3 loop reads CASKGEANTGELFF. CDR3 bases: TGTGCCAGCAAGGGGGAGGCGAACACCGGGGAGCTGTTTTTT.